The 21 T cell receptor beta chains below were found in one sample sequenced in a study of T-cell memory formation after mild COVID-19. MiXCR, applied by TCRdb to the 5' RACE reads, yields one record per CDR3 protein. Of about 110,000 distinct CDR3 sequences listed, 14% are singletons. Sequences were obtained from PBMCs or a T cell subset sorted from them (not recorded which). These TCRs come from a man between 18 and 29 years old who had mild COVID-19 (a few samples of this study predate the infection). Cell type and time point are not known.

J is TRBJ1-1 and V is TRBV6-5; D gene unclear. The CDR3 has 14 residues. Between the trimmed V and J ends, which lost 6 bases and 2 bases, there was a span of 13 bases. The germline gives CDR1 MNHEY, CDR2 SVGAGI. The CDR3 region is CASRPGRLNTEAFF. As DNA, the CDR3 is TGTGCCAGCAGGCCCGGACGCCTAAACACTGAAGCTTTCTTT.

This clonotype has a handful of counts. The chain couples TRBV12-3 or TRBV12-4 to TRBJ2-1; D gene uncertain. Between the trimmed V and J ends, which lost 6 bases and 6 bases, there was a span of 9 bases. The CDR3 extends over 12 amino acids. CDR3 in amino acids: CASRPPSNEQFF. CDR3 bases: TGTGCCAGCAGACCACCATCCAATGAGCAGTTCTTC.

In its sample, this clonotype was seen a few times. V is TRBV6-5 and J is TRBJ1-4, with 7 positions matching TRBD1. The ends lost 6 bases at V and 6 bases at J; junction bases unmatched: 4. Germline V gives CDR1 MNHEY, CDR2 SVGAGI. The CDR3 is 13 residues long. The CDR3 DNA sequence: TGTGCCAGCAGACCCAGGGGGGATGAAAAACTGTTTTTT. Residues: CASRPRGDEKLFF.

This clonotype was counted only a few times. The chain employs TRBV6-1 and TRBJ2-7, with TRBD1 identical over 7 bases. The CDR3 runs 13 residues. Germline CDR1 reads MNHNS; CDR2 reads SASEGT. V gave up 3 bases and J gave up 6 bases; unmatched junction bases: 5. CDR3 protein: CASSETGRGEQYF. In DNA form, the CDR3 reads TGTGCCAGCAGTGAGACAGGGAGAGGCGAGCAGTACTTC.

V gene TRBV6-2 or TRBV6-3 combines with J gene TRBJ2-1; 8 nucleotides agree with TRBD2. From germline, CDR1 is MNHEY and CDR2 SVGEGT. The V and J ends lost 6 bases and 2 bases, in that order; junction bases with no gene match: 6. The CDR3 contains 15 residues. The CDR3 coding sequence is TGTGCCAGCAGGTGGTTCGGGGGGGCCTACAATGAGCAGTTCTTC. The encoded protein is CASRWFGGAYNEQFF.

The V call is TRBV5-8, the J call TRBJ1-6; 8 bases match TRBD1. CDR3 size: 18 residues. CDR1 and CDR2 from the germline V gene are SGHTS and YDEGEE. Trimming at V came to 1 base and at J to 2 bases, leaving 8 bases not matched to a gene. The CDR3 protein is CASSLSQGADPYNSPLHF. CDR3 nucleotide sequence: TGTGCCAGCAGCTTGAGTCAGGGGGCGGACCCCTATAATTCACCCCTCCACTTT. The whole variable domain, remainder taken from reference TRBV5-8 and TRBJ1-6, is EAGVTQSPTHLIKTRGQQATLRCSPISGHTSVYWYQQALGLGLQFLLWYDEGEERNRGNFPPRFSGRQFPNYSSELNVNALELEDSALYLCASSLSQGADPYNSPLHFGNGTRLTVT.

The sample holds a few counts of this clonotype. One end of the junction fails to match germline, which may point to a read error. The rearrangement uses TRBV7-7 and TRBJ2-5; the match to TRBD2 covers 12 bases. From germline, CDR1 is SSHAT and CDR2 FNYEAQ (reference sequence). This CDR3 has 16 amino acids. CDR3 amino acids: CASSWNFGTSGETQYF. The CDR3 bases are TGTGCTAGCAGCTGGAATTTTGGGACTAGCGGGGAGACCCAGTACTTC.

The V call is TRBV7-8, the J call TRBJ2-3; D possibly corresponds to TRBD1 (7 bases). The germline CDR1 and CDR2 sequences are SGHVS and FQNEAQ. CDR3 size: 16 residues. Trimming removed 4 bases from V and 2 bases from J, with 16 bases in between. CDR3 loop: CASSSRGRGVTDTQYF. CDR3 DNA: TGTGCCAGCAGCTCGCGGGGCAGGGGGGTCACAGATACGCAGTATTTT.

This clonotype was seen more than once but under ten times. The chain has TRBV4-1 and TRBJ1-2; tentatively, D is TRBD1 (5 bases). V was clipped by 7 bases and J by 8 bases, with 20 bases between them. The CDR3 length is 14 residues. Looked up from germline, CDR1 is MGHRA and CDR2 is YSYEKL. CDR3 region: CASNDGWAGKGYTF. In DNA form, the CDR3 reads TGCGCCAGCAATGATGGTTGGGCAGGGAAAGGCTACACCTTC.

The chain is built from TRBV7-9 and TRBJ1-4; D unclear. Trimming shortened V by 4 bases and J by 8 bases, and 14 bases separated the two germline ends. CDR3 length: 14 amino acids. Looked up from germline, CDR1 is SEHNR and CDR2 is FQNEAQ (reference sequence). The CDR3 sequence: CASSSGWRKEKLFF. The CDR3 DNA reads TGTGCCAGCAGCTCGGGCTGGCGGAAGGAAAAACTGTTTTTT.

This chain joins TRBV5-6 and TRBJ2-2, with D possibly being TRBD2 (6 bases). V lost 0 bases to trimming and J lost 3 bases, with 18 bases between them. There are 18 residues in the CDR3. In germline, CDR1 is SGHDT, CDR2 YYEEEE. CDR3 sequence: CASSLAGWRVLDTGELFF. CDR3 DNA: TGTGCCAGCAGCTTGGCCGGGTGGAGGGTGTTGGACACCGGGGAGCTGTTTTTT.

The genes are TRBV4-1 and TRBJ1-6; weak D call: TRBD1 (6 bases). Trimming removed 1 base from V and 10 bases from J, with 17 bases in between. CDR3 length: 16 residues. Germline lookup yields CDR1 MGHRA and CDR2 YSYEKL. CDR3 sequence: CASSQVGGLSGSPLHF. DNA for the CDR3: TGCGCCAGCAGCCAAGTCGGGGGGCTATCGGGATCACCCCTCCACTTT.

This clonotype was recorded a few times. The CDR3 DNA reads TGTGCCAGCAGTTATGGCGCGAACACCGGGGAGCTGTTTTTT. As protein: CASSYGANTGELFF. The J gene is TRBJ2-2, the V gene TRBV6-5, with D unresolved. In germline, CDR1 is MNHEY, CDR2 SVGAGI. Trimming shortened V by 3 bases and J by 0 bases, and 5 bases separated the two germline ends. This CDR3 has 14 residues.

There are a few counts of this clonotype. The chain carries TRBV6-5 and TRBJ2-2; D perhaps matches TRBD1 (6 bases). Trimming stripped 0 bases from V and 7 bases from J, with 9 bases between. This CDR3 is 14 amino acids long. The germline V gene has CDR1 MNHEY and CDR2 SVGAGI. CDR3: CASSYSTGSGELFF. The CDR3, as DNA: TGTGCCAGCAGTTACTCCACAGGGAGCGGGGAGCTGTTTTTT.

This clonotype is medium-sized in the sample. J is TRBJ2-1 and V is TRBV27; D may be TRBD1 (6 bases). With 5 bases removed from V and 6 bases from J, the gap between germline ends came to 14 bases. Germline V CDR1 and CDR2: MNHEY, SMNVEV (reference sequence). The CDR3 extends over 14 amino acids. CDR3: CASSQGSRVNEQFF. The CDR3 bases are TGTGCCAGCAGTCAGGGGAGTAGAGTCAATGAGCAGTTCTTC.

In its sample, this clonotype was seen a few times. V is TRBV6-5 and J is TRBJ1-1; a weak D match, TRBD1 (6 bases). V dropped 5 bases and J dropped 8 bases, with 27 bases sitting between them. The CDR3 is made up of 17 amino acids. Germline V gene data show CDR1 as MNHEY and CDR2 as SVGAGI. As DNA, the CDR3 is TGTGCCAGCAGTCACTTCGCCCCAAATACAGGGATCTCGGAAGCTTTCTTT. Translation gives CASSHFAPNTGISEAFF.

This clonotype was counted a few times. The chain recombines TRBV6-5 with TRBJ1-4; D gene ambiguous. CDR1 and CDR2 (germline): MNHEY, SVGAGI. Trimming took off 0 bases at V and 2 bases at J, with 10 bases between the two ends. The CDR3 runs to 16 residues. CDR3 nucleotide sequence: TGTGCCAGCAGTTACTCGACCAGCGGTACTAATGAAAAACTGTTTTTT. Protein product: CASSYSTSGTNEKLFF.

This rearrangement joins TRBV4-1 to TRBJ2-3, with 7 bases that match TRBD2. Per germline, CDR1 MGHRA and CDR2 YSYEKL. The CDR3 has 15 amino acids. The J segment lost 2 bases and the V segment lost 3 bases, leaving 5 bases of the junction unmatched. The DNA for the CDR3 is TGCGCCAGCAGCCATCAAGCGGGGAACACAGATACGCAGTATTTT. Translation gives CASSHQAGNTDTQYF.

The V gene is TRBV7-7, the J gene TRBJ2-1; 7 nucleotides line up with TRBD1. Germline assignment: CDR1 SSHAT and CDR2 FNYEAQ (reference sequence). The CDR3 contains 16 residues. Trimming took 5 bases from V and 7 from J; bases not matched to a gene: 14. This chain's CDR3 is CASSLGTDSGVNEQFF. CDR3 nucleotides: TGTGCCAGCAGCCTAGGGACAGATTCCGGGGTTAATGAGCAGTTCTTC.

This clonotype has a count of ten or more. This chain uses TRBV4-3 with TRBJ2-1; 9 bases are shared with TRBD2. V shed 1 base and J 1 base; nucleotides not matched to a gene: 8. This CDR3 comprises 18 residues. CDR1 is LGHNA and CDR2 is YSLEER in the germline V gene. DNA for the CDR3: TGCGCCAGCAGCCAAGCCAGCGGGGGGATCGAATCCTACAATGAGCAGTTCTTC. Translated, it gives CASSQASGGIESYNEQFF.

The chain couples TRBV11-2 to TRBJ2-2; no reliable D call. CDR1 and CDR2 from the germline V gene are SGHAT and FQNNGV. V lost 4 bases to trimming and J lost 5 bases, with 8 bases between them. CDR3 length equals 13 residues. As DNA, the CDR3 is TGTGCCAGCAGCTCCACACAGACCGGGGAGCTGTTTTTT. It is translated as CASSSTQTGELFF.